This TCR beta chain came from a study of tumor-infiltrating lymphocytes in primary liver carcinoma. Total RNA (approximately 500 ng) served as template for TCR beta cDNA synthesis primed by a constant-region primer. Three-round nested multiplex PCR performed with slightly modified ARM-PCR produced the TCR beta libraries. Investigators reported that the first two PCR rounds, at 10 to 11 cycles each, used TRBV1-TRBV30 forward primers with a C-beta reverse primer. Using its own MiXCR run on the multiplex PCR reads, TCRdb lists one record per CDR3 protein. The repertoire holds tens of thousands of distinct CDR3 sequences, with roughly 78% as singletons. It was from roughly 20-30 mg of unsorted bulk tissue that RNA and DNA were co-extracted. CDR1 LGHNA and CDR2 YNFKEQ come from the germline V gene. This CDR3 is 15 amino acids long. Of note for this clonotype: Relative to the germline gene, one junction end is altered; a read error may explain this.

This receptor was obtained from a man in his forties with primary liver carcinoma and hepatitis B virus infection. The chain links TRBV4-2 to TRBJ2-3; D could derive from TRBD1 or TRBD2 (5 bases each). Sequencing was done on a sample of liver tumor tissue from sampling region 3. The subset denotes: tumor region T3, left-lateral pole. CDR3: CASSHEKGVTDPQYF. CDR3 coding DNA: TGTGCCAGCAGTCATGAGAAGGGAGTGACAGATCCGCAGTATTTT.